This passage covers 5 T cell receptor beta chains from one sample sequenced in a study of OX40 agonist ivuxolimab in advanced cancers. Clones were sequenced by immunoSEQ multiplex PCR, and TCRdb holds only the in-frame ones, with some missing. The data show some 60,000 clones, over 75% seen once. This material consisted of CD4+ or CD8+ T cells sorted from blood, taken in a trial of the OX40 agonist ivuxolimab. These receptors were collected from an adult with an advanced solid tumor such as melanoma, head and neck, liver or kidney cancer.

This clone was seen a single time. V is TRBV28 and J is TRBJ1-6, with D maybe TRBD1 (5 bases). The germline V gene encodes CDR1 MDHEN and CDR2 SYDVKM. Trimming pared 0 bases from V and 6 bases from J, leaving 15 bases between. The CDR3 consists of 17 residues. CDR3 residues: CASSLWGTGRVNSPLHF. The CDR3 region has the DNA TGTGCCAGCAGTTTATGGGGGACGGGGAGAGTTAATTCACCCCTCCACTTT. Full variable domain (outside the CDR3, taken from reference TRBV28 and TRBJ1-6): DVKVTQSSRYLVKRTGEKVFLECVQDMDHENMFWYRQDPGLGLRLIYFSYDVKMKEKGDIPEGYSVSREKKERFSLILESASTNQTSMYLCASSLWGTGRVNSPLHFGNGTRLTVT.

The rearrangement joins TRBV7-9 to TRBJ2-2; D may be TRBD2 (6 bases). The germline gives CDR1 SEHNR, CDR2 FQNEAQ (reference sequence). The V end was cut by 5 bases, the J end by 2 bases, with 15 bases between. This CDR3 has 16 residues. Written as DNA, the CDR3 is TGTGCCAGCAGCCCCCTAGGAGGGCCCAACACCGGGGAGCTGTTTTTT. This translates into CASSPLGGPNTGELFF.

This rearrangement joins TRBV4-1 to TRBJ2-3, with D unresolved. The CDR3 runs 14 residues. Germline V gene data show CDR1 as MGHRA and CDR2 as YSYEKL. Trimming took 0 bases from V and 9 from J, leaving 13 bases between them. CDR3 in DNA: TGCGCCAGCAGCCAAGATCACGCGGTGGGCACGCAGTATTTT. It encodes CASSQDHAVGTQYF.

The rearrangement joins TRBV19 to TRBJ1-5; no clear D gene. Trimming left V 6 bases short and J 6 bases short, with 18 bases between. The CDR3 runs 15 residues. CDR1 is LNHDA, CDR2 SQIVND, per germline (reference sequence). CDR3 protein: CASSPQLDPRQPQHF. CDR3 nucleotide sequence: TGTGCCAGTAGCCCTCAGCTGGATCCGCGTCAGCCCCAGCATTTT. The full variable domain, its missing parts supplied by reference TRBV19 and TRBJ1-5, is DGGITQSPKYLFRKEGQNVTLSCEQNLNHDAMYWYRQDPGQGLRLIYYSQIVNDFQKGDIAEGYSVSREKKESFPLTVTSAQKNPTAFYLCASSPQLDPRQPQHFGDGTRLSIL.

The chain is built from TRBV9 and TRBJ2-7, with 9 bases fitting TRBD1. The CDR3 contains 14 residues. CDR1 and CDR2 from the germline V gene are SGDLS and YYNGEE. Trimming cost V 5 bases and J 6 bases; bases outside gene matches: 9. The CDR3 reads CASRPGTGNGEQYF. For the CDR3, the DNA is TGTGCCAGCAGGCCCGGGACAGGGAACGGCGAGCAGTACTTC.